One and the same sample provided the 21 T cell receptor beta chains below, sequenced in a study of human T cells and chemical hapten exposure. A single record per CDR3 protein comes from TCRdb applying MiXCR to the RACE reads. The data contain 180,000 or so distinct CDR3 sequences, about 14% of them singletons. Time point given: patch test 1, 2 weeks after DPC sensitization. Documented treatment: therapeutic diphenylcyclopropenone sensitization with weekly scalp DPC. Here the sequenced sample was whole blood, taken in connection with sensitization to the hapten diphenylcyclopropenone (DPC). These TCRs come from a woman between 25 and 40 years old with alopecia areata. Some clones in this sample may be carry-over from other donors' samples.

As regards this clonotype: One junction end disagrees with the germline gene, perhaps due to a read error. J is TRBJ2-7 and V is TRBV9; 8 bases are shared with TRBD1. Per the germline V gene, CDR1 is SGDLS and CDR2 is YYNGEE. CDR3 length equals 14 residues. CDR3 coding DNA: TGTGCCAGCAGCGTAGCAGGGGGCGGTTACGAGCAGCACTTC. This gives the protein CASSVAGGGYEQHF.

This clonotype was recorded many times. The chain uses TRBV7-8 and TRBJ1-6; TRBD1 might be the D (5 bases). Germline CDR1 and CDR2: SGHVS and FQNEAQ. The CDR3 has 15 residues. V lost 1 base and J 9 bases, leaving 13 bases between the germline ends. The CDR3 DNA is TGTGCCAGCAGCTTAGAACCAGGGTCAGGTTCACCCCTCCACTTT. Translated, it gives CASSLEPGSGSPLHF.

This clonotype has just a few counts. This sequence joins TRBV7-3 and TRBJ1-4, with D tentatively TRBD1 (5 bases). Germline loops: CDR1 SGHTA, CDR2 FQGTGA. The CDR3 contains 15 residues. Trimming pared 5 bases from V and 4 bases from J, leaving 14 bases between. The CDR3 is CASSLTGRLNEKLFF. The CDR3 DNA is TGTGCCAGCAGCCTTACGGGACGGCTTAATGAAAAACTGTTTTTT.

This clonotype was found a few times. The CDR3 here is CSVEVGSSYNEQFF. In DNA form, the CDR3 reads TGCAGCGTTGAAGTTGGCAGCTCCTACAATGAGCAGTTCTTC. The chain has TRBV29-1 and TRBJ2-1, with D uncertain. V was cut by 1 base and J by 0 bases, with 7 bases left in between. The length of the CDR3 is 14 residues. Germline lookup yields CDR1 SQVTM and CDR2 ANQGSEA.

The rearrangement joins TRBV12-3 or TRBV12-4 to TRBJ1-5; D might be TRBD1 (6 bases). Trimming removed 10 bases at V and 0 bases at J, with 13 bases between. The CDR3 runs to 14 residues. CDR3 amino acids: CATSKTGSNQPQHF. For the CDR3, the DNA is TGTGCCACCTCCAAGACAGGTAGCAATCAGCCCCAGCATTTT.

This clonotype was observed many times. The chain uses TRBV2 and TRBJ1-2; 8 positions match TRBD1. V dropped 7 bases and J dropped 13; count of bases not matched to a gene: 14. CDR3 length: 13 amino acids. Germline V CDR1 and CDR2: SNHLY, FYNNEI. CDR3 coding DNA: TGTGCCAGCACGGGACAGGTCCTCTTGGGTTGCACCTTC. Amino acid sequence: CASTGQVLLGCTF. The entire variable domain, with the rest obtained from reference TRBV2 and TRBJ1-2, is as follows: EPEVTQTPSHQVTQMGQEVILRCVPISNHLYFYWYRQILGQKVEFLVSFYNNEISEKSEIFDDQFSVERPDGSNFTLKIRSTKLEDSAMYFCASTGQVLLGCTFGSGTRLTVV.

V is TRBV3-1 and J is TRBJ2-7; D remains unclear. Germline V gene data show CDR1 as LGHDT and CDR2 as YNNKEL (reference sequence). This CDR3 is built from 14 residues. V lost 0 bases and J 6 bases, leaving 12 bases between the germline ends. CDR3 coding DNA: TGTGCCAGCAGCCAAGAATTAAGGGTCGCCGAGCAGTACTTC. Protein: CASSQELRVAEQYF.

This clonotype has a count of ten or more. The chain recombines TRBV7-2 with TRBJ2-7; D remains unclear. CDR3 length: 13 amino acids. Trimming cost V 1 base and J 7 bases, with 11 bases left between them. Germline V gene sequence: CDR1 SGHTA, CDR2 FQGNSA. CDR3 loop: CASSLGQPVEQYF. CDR3 bases: TGTGCCAGCAGCTTAGGGCAGCCTGTTGAGCAGTACTTC.

This clonotype was observed a handful of times. The V call is TRBV29-1, the J call TRBJ1-1; a possible D gene is TRBD1 (5 bases). V was shortened by 7 bases and J by 1 base, with 10 bases between the two germline ends. CDR1 is SQVTM, CDR2 ANQGSEA, per germline. The CDR3 totals 12 residues. CDR3 residues: CSGRDGNTEAFF. As DNA, the CDR3 is TGCAGCGGCCGGGACGGGAACACTGAAGCTTTCTTT.

This clonotype was recorded a few times. The rearrangement links TRBV7-9 to TRBJ2-7, with D perhaps being TRBD1 or TRBD2 (5 bases each). Germline V gives CDR1 SEHNR, CDR2 FQNEAQ (reference sequence). Trimming stripped 4 bases from V and 0 bases from J, with 10 bases between. The CDR3 is made up of 14 amino acids. The CDR3 DNA follows: TGTGCCAGCAGCTACGGGACCGCCTCCTACGAGCAGTACTTC. As protein: CASSYGTASYEQYF.

This clonotype has a count of ten or more. The chain combines TRBV25-1 with TRBJ1-3; 7 nucleotides line up with TRBD1. The length of the CDR3 is 14 residues. Germline lookup yields CDR1 MGHDK and CDR2 SYGVNS. Germline trimming cut 8 bases from V and 1 base from J; bases unmatched to any gene: 5. The CDR3 DNA sequence: TGTGCCAGCGAGGACAGGAGATCTGGAAACACCATATATTTT. Translation: CASEDRRSGNTIYF.

This clonotype was counted a few times. The rearrangement joins TRBV12-3 or TRBV12-4 to TRBJ1-1; D is ambiguous. Deletions cut 5 bases from V and 0 bases from J, with 10 bases between. The CDR3 has 14 residues. The CDR3 is CASSTRLLNTEAFF. The CDR3 bases are TGTGCCAGCAGTACCCGACTGTTGAACACTGAAGCTTTCTTT.

Ten or more counts support this clonotype. The chain uses TRBV28 and TRBJ2-5, with 11 bases lining up with TRBD1. The V gene end was trimmed by 6 bases and the J gene end by 3 bases; junction bases not matched to a gene: 18. CDR1 and CDR2 (germline): MDHEN, SYDVKM. There are 19 residues in the CDR3. CDR3 region: CASSLTVRRTGGQKETQYF. In DNA form, the CDR3 reads TGTGCCAGCAGCCTAACAGTCCGAAGGACAGGGGGCCAGAAAGAGACCCAGTACTTC.

This clonotype turned up a few times. J is TRBJ2-7 and V is TRBV6-2 or TRBV6-3; the D gene is possibly TRBD1 (6 bases). The V end was cut by 4 bases, the J end by 2 bases, with 15 bases between. Per the germline V gene, CDR1 is MNHEY and CDR2 is SVGEGT. The CDR3 contains 15 residues. CDR3 loop: CASSSIRTATYEQYF. CDR3 DNA: TGTGCCAGCAGTTCAATTCGGACAGCAACCTACGAGCAGTACTTC.

This clonotype was detected only a few times. The chain links TRBV25-1 to TRBJ1-6; the match to TRBD1 covers 7 bases. The CDR3 totals 16 residues. Looked up from germline, CDR1 is MGHDK and CDR2 is SYGVNS. V shed 8 bases, J shed 6 bases, and the junction held 13 bases outside the gene matches. The CDR3 spells CASSRSVTGINSPLHF. CDR3 nucleotides: TGTGCCAGCTCTAGGTCCGTGACAGGGATTAATTCACCCCTCCACTTT.

This clonotype was seen more than once but under ten times. In nucleotides, the CDR3 is TGTGCCAGCAGCGTAGACCTGGGGTTCCACGAGCAGTACTTC. Translation gives CASSVDLGFHEQYF. J is TRBJ2-7 and V is TRBV9; D ambiguous. In germline, CDR1 is SGDLS, CDR2 YYNGEE. V shed 0 bases and J shed 5 bases, with 12 bases lying between them. The CDR3 runs to 14 residues.

This clonotype was found many times. The rearrangement joins TRBV7-8 to TRBJ1-5, with D hard to call. Trimming cost V 1 base and J 5 bases, with 9 bases left between them. Germline CDR1 SGHVS, CDR2 FQNEAQ. The CDR3 loop spans 14 amino acids. The CDR3 sequence: CASSLGPDYQPQHF. Here the CDR3 DNA reads TGTGCCAGCAGCTTAGGACCGGACTATCAGCCCCAGCATTTT.

This clonotype turned up a few times. The junction departs from the called germline gene at one end, perhaps through a read error. The rearrangement joins TRBV12-3 or TRBV12-4 to TRBJ2-7; D gene unclear. The CDR3 sequence is 14 residues long. The chain's CDR3 is CASSRVRASHEQYF. The CDR3 DNA reads TGTGCCAGCAGTCGCGTCAGAGCCTCCCACGAGCAGTACTTC.

This sequence joins TRBV27 and TRBJ2-1; TRBD2 matches 13 bases. CDR3 length: 16 amino acids. Per germline, CDR1 MNHEY and CDR2 SMNVEV (reference sequence). The V segment lost 4 bases and the J segment 12 bases; nucleotides outside the gene matches: 12. The DNA of the CDR3 is TGTGCCAGCAGTTCACGCGGACTAGCGGGAGAAGTTGGGCAGTTCTTC. Protein sequence: CASSSRGLAGEVGQFF.

The chain has TRBV30 and TRBJ1-2, with a possible D match to TRBD1 (6 bases). The CDR3 totals 14 residues. Germline V gene data show CDR1 as GTSNPN and CDR2 as SVGIG (reference sequence). V was clipped by 0 bases and J by 8 bases, with 16 bases between them. CDR3 coding DNA: TGTGCCTGGAGTGTACAGGCAGGGGCTGGCGGCTACACCTTC. It yields the protein CAWSVQAGAGGYTF.

About this clonotype: The germline gene is not matched at one end of the junction; a read error may be the cause. The chain recombines TRBV7-7 with TRBJ2-3, with 7 bases identical to TRBD2. Germline V gene data show CDR1 as SSHAT and CDR2 as FNYEAQ (reference sequence). The CDR3 has 15 amino acids. CDR3 nucleotide sequence: TGTGCTAGCAGCCCTGGACTAGGAGGGACAGATACGCAGTATTTT. Its protein is CASSPGLGGTDTQYF.